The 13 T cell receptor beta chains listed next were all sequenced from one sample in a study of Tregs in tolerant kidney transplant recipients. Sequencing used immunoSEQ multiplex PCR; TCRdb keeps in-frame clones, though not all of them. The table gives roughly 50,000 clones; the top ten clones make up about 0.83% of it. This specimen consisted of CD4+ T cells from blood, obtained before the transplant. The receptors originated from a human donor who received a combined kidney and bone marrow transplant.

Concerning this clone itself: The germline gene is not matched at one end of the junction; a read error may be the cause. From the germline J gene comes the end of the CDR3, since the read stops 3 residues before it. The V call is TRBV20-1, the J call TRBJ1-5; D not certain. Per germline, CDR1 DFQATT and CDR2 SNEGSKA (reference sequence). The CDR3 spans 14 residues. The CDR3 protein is CSARGLAEYQPQHF. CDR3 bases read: TGCAGTGCAAGAGGTTTGGCAGAATATCAGCCC.

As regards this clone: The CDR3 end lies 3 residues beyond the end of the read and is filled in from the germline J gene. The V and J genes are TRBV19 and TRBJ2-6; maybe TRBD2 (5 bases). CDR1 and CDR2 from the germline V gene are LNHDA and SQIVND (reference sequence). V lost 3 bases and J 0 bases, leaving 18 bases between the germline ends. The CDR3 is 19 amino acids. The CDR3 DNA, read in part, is TGTGCCAGTAGTATTCCGACACGAGCGGCGACCTCTGGGGCCAACGTC. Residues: CASSIPTRAATSGANV. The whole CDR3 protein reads CASSIPTRAATSGANVLTF.

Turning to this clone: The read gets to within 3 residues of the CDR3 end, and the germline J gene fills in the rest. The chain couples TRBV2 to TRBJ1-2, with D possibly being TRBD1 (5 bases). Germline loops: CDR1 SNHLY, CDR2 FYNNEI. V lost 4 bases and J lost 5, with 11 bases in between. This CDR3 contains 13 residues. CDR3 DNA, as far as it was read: TGTGCCAGCAGTGTCGGGGGAGCGTATGGC. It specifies CASSVGGAYG. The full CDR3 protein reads CASSVGGAYGYTF.

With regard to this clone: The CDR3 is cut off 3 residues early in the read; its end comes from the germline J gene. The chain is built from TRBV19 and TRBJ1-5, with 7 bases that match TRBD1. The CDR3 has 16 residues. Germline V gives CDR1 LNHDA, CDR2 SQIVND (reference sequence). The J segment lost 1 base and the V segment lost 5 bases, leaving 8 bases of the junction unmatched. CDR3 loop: CASSPYRGPSNQPQHF. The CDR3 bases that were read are TGTGCCAGTAGTCCTTACAGGGGCCCGAGCAATCAGCCC.

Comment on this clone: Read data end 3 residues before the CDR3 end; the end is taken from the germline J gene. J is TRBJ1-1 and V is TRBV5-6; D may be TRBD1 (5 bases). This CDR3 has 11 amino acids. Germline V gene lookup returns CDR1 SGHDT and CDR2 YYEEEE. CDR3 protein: CASSLTGLAFF. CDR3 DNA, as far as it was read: TGTGCCAGCAGCTTGACAGGCCTA.

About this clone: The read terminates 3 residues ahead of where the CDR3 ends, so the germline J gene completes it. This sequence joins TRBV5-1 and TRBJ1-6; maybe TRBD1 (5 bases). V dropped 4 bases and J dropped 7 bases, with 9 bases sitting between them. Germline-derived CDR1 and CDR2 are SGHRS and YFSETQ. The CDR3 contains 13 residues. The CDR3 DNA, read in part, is TGCGCCAGCAGCGCGGGGGACAATTCACCC. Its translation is CASSAGDNSP. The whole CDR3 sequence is CASSAGDNSPLHF.

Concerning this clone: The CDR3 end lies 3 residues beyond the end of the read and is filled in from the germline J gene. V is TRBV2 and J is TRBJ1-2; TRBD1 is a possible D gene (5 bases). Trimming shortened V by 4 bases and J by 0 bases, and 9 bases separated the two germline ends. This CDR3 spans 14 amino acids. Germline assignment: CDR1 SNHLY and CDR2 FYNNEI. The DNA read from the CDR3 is TGTGCCAGCAGTGGTGGGACTGCTAACTATGGC. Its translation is CASSGGTANYG. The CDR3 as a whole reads CASSGGTANYGYTF.

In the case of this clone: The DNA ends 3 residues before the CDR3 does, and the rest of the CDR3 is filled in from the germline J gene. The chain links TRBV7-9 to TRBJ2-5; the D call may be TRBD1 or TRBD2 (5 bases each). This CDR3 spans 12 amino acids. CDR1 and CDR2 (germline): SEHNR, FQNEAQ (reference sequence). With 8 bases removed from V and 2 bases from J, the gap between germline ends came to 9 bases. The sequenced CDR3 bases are TGTGCCAGCGGGAGACAGCAAGAGACC. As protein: CASGRQQET. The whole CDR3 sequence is CASGRQQETQYF.

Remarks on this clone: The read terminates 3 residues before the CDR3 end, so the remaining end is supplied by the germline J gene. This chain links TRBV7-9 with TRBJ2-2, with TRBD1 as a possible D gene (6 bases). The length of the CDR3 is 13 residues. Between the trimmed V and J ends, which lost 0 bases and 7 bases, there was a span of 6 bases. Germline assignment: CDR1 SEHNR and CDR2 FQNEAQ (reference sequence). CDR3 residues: CASSLADSGELFF. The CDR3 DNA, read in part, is TGTGCCAGCAGCTTAGCGGACAGCGGGGAG.

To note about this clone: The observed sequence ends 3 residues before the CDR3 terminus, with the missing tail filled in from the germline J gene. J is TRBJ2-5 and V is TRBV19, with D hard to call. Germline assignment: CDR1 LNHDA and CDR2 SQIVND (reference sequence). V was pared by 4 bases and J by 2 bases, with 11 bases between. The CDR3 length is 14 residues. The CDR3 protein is CASSSLTLQETQYF. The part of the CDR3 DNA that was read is TGTGCCAGTAGTAGTCTGACATTGCAAGAGACC.

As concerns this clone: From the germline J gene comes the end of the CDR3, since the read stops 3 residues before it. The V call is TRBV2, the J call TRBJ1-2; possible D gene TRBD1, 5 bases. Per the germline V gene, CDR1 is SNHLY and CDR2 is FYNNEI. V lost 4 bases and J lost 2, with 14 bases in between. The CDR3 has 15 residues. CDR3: CASSAQGLTNYGYTF. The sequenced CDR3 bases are TGTGCCAGCAGTGCCCAGGGCCTGACAAACTATGGC.

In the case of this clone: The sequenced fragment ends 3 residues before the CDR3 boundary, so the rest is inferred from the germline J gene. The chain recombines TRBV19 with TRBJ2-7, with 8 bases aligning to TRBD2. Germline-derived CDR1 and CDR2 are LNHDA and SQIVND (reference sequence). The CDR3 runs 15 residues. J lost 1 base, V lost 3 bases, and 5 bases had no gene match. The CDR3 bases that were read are TGTGCCAGTAGTATTGGGCGGGGGGCGTCCTACGAG. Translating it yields CASSIGRGASYE. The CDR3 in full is CASSIGRGASYEQYF. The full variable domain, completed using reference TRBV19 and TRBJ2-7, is DGGITQSPKYLFRKEGQNVTLSCEQNLNHDAMYWYRQDPGQGLRLIYYSQIVNDFQKGDIAEGYSVSREKKESFPLTVTSAQKNPTAFYLCASSIGRGASYEQYFGPGTRLTVT.

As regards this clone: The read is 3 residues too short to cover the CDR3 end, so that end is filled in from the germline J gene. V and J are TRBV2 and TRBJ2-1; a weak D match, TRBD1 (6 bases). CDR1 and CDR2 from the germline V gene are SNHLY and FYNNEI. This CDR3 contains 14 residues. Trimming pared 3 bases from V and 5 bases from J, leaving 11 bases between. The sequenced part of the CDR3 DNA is TGTGCCAGCAGTGACAGGGGCTATAACAATGAG. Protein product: CASSDRGYNNE. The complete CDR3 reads CASSDRGYNNEQFF. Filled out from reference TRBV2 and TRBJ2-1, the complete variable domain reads EPEVTQTPSHQVTQMGQEVILRCVPISNHLYFYWYRQILGQKVEFLVSFYNNEISEKSEIFDDQFSVERPDGSNFTLKIRSTKLEDSAMYFCASSDRGYNNEQFFGPGTRLTVL.